These 24 T cell receptor beta chains share one sample of origin, sequenced in a study of cytomegalovirus exposure and HLA in healthy donors. In the PCR, 60 Vbeta and 13 Jbeta primers were used. Generated by immunoSEQ multiplex PCR, the TCRdb table keeps only in-frame clones and is missing some. The sample yields about 99,000 clones, over 9% seen once. Sequenced material: PBMCs. All receptors derive from a man between 40 and 49 years old in good health and CMV-seropositive.

V gene TRBV10-3 combines with J gene TRBJ2-3, with a tentative D call TRBD2 (6 bases). The germline V and J ends were trimmed by 10 bases and 5 bases, with 13 bases remaining between them. Germline assignment: CDR1 ENHRY and CDR2 SYGVKD. CDR3 length: 12 residues. This chain's CDR3 is CATRDSRDTQYF. The DNA of the CDR3 is TGTGCCACTCGGGACTCTAGAGATACGCAGTATTTT.

The chain has TRBV11-1 and TRBJ2-1; D unresolved. The CDR3 totals 15 residues. CDR1 and CDR2 from the germline V gene are SGHAT and FQDESV (reference sequence). Trimming shortened V by 3 bases and J by 5 bases, and 14 bases separated the two germline ends. The CDR3 DNA reads TGTGCCAGCAGCTTTAGCACCGACCCAAACAATGAGCAGTTCTTC. Protein sequence: CASSFSTDPNNEQFF.

The CDR3 is CASSYNRVGETQYF. DNA for the CDR3: TGTGCCAGCAGCTACAACAGGGTGGGAGAGACCCAGTACTTC. This chain uses TRBV7-6 with TRBJ2-5; D is possibly TRBD1 (6 bases). The V and J ends lost 4 bases and 4 bases respectively, with 13 bases between them. This CDR3 has 14 residues. Germline V gene lookup returns CDR1 SGHVS and CDR2 FNYEAQ.

This clone was picked up a small number of times. The chain couples TRBV30 to TRBJ2-4, with D perhaps TRBD2 (6 bases). This CDR3 is built from 14 residues. With 3 bases removed from V and 3 bases from J, the gap between germline ends came to 12 bases. Germline-derived CDR1 and CDR2 are GTSNPN and SVGIG (reference sequence). This CDR3 is CAWSAGSGKNIQYF. In nucleotides, the CDR3 is TGTGCCTGGAGCGCCGGGAGCGGCAAAAACATTCAGTACTTC.

The chain carries TRBV6-1 and TRBJ2-5, with a tentative D call TRBD1 (5 bases). CDR3 size: 13 residues. Looked up from germline, CDR1 is MNHNS and CDR2 is SASEGT. Trimming took 7 bases from V and 1 from J, leaving 10 bases between them. The CDR3 sequence is CASIRQFQETQYF. In DNA form, the CDR3 reads TGTGCCAGCATTCGACAGTTCCAAGAGACCCAGTACTTC.

V usage is TRBV29-1 and J usage is TRBJ2-5; possibly TRBD1 for D (6 bases). This CDR3 contains 13 residues. Germline V gives CDR1 SQVTM, CDR2 ANQGSEA. V lost 2 bases and J 4 bases, leaving 11 bases between the germline ends. Here the CDR3 reads CSVERDMGETQYF. CDR3 in DNA: TGCAGCGTTGAACGGGACATGGGAGAGACCCAGTACTTC. Based on the CDR3 plus reference TRBV29-1 and TRBJ2-5, the full variable domain is SAVISQKPSRDICQRGTSLTIQCQVDSQVTMMFWYRQQPGQSLTLIATANQGSEATYESGFVIDKFPISRPNLTFSTLTVSNMSPEDSSIYLCSVERDMGETQYFGPGTRLLVL.

This clone was counted a few times. The chain combines TRBV7-9 with TRBJ2-5; 8 bases match TRBD1. Trimming removed 5 bases from V and 6 bases from J; junction bases left unmatched: 11. This CDR3 is 15 amino acids long. Germline V gene sequence: CDR1 SEHNR, CDR2 FQNEAQ (reference sequence). CDR3 sequence: CASSPMRQGIQTQYF. Here the CDR3 DNA reads TGTGCCAGCAGCCCGATGAGACAGGGGATACAGACCCAGTACTTC.

This chain connects TRBV6-6 to TRBJ2-5, with 8 nucleotides matching TRBD2. Germline values: CDR1 MNHNY, CDR2 SVGAGI (reference sequence). Losses at the gene ends were 4 bases for V and 3 bases for J; bases not matched to a gene: 4. The CDR3 consists of 14 residues. For the CDR3, the DNA is TGTGCCAGCAGTTCGAGCGGGAGAGAAGAGACCCAGTACTTC. As protein: CASSSSGREETQYF.

The rearrangement joins TRBV4-2 to TRBJ2-1, with TRBD2 matching 7 bases. CDR3 length: 14 amino acids. In germline, CDR1 is LGHNA, CDR2 YNFKEQ. The V gene end was trimmed by 1 base and the J gene end by 11 bases; junction bases not matched to a gene: 8. The CDR3, as DNA: TGTGCCAGCAGCCAAGGAGATAGCGGGTATAAGCAGTTCTTC. Translation gives CASSQGDSGYKQFF.

This clone occurred a few times. The chain joins TRBV27 to TRBJ2-7; 9 nucleotides match TRBD1. V lost 5 bases, J lost 3 bases, and 5 bases stayed unmatched. The CDR3 is 14 residues long. CDR1 is MNHEY and CDR2 is SMNVEV in the germline V gene (reference sequence). The CDR3, as DNA: TGTGCCAGCAGTCACGGACAGGGGAGCTACGAGCAGTACTTC. It specifies CASSHGQGSYEQYF.

The genes are TRBV4-1 and TRBJ2-1, with 11 bases lining up with TRBD2. Germline trimming cut 2 bases from V and 7 bases from J; bases unmatched to any gene: 16. Germline-derived CDR1 and CDR2 are MGHRA and YSYEKL. CDR3 length: 19 amino acids. CDR3 sequence reads: CASSQYRSLAGVDGNEQFF. In nucleotides, the CDR3 is TGCGCCAGCAGCCAATATCGATCACTAGCGGGAGTAGATGGGAATGAGCAGTTCTTC.

This clone turned up a few times. The chain couples TRBV27 to TRBJ2-7; D not resolved. The germline V and J ends were trimmed by 2 bases and 1 base, with 6 bases remaining between them. The length of the CDR3 is 13 residues. Germline V gene data show CDR1 as MNHEY and CDR2 as SMNVEV (reference sequence). The CDR3: CASSLGPSYEQYF. CDR3 DNA sequence: TGTGCCAGCAGTTTAGGGCCGTCCTACGAGCAGTACTTC.

The V gene is TRBV28, the J gene TRBJ2-6, with D possibly matching TRBD1 (6 bases). The germline V gene has CDR1 MDHEN and CDR2 SYDVKM. V dropped 8 bases and J dropped 1 base, with 9 bases sitting between them. The CDR3 has 14 amino acids. The DNA for the CDR3 is TGTGCCAGCCACACAGGGTCTGGGGCCAACGTCCTGACTTTC. Translated, it gives CASHTGSGANVLTF.

The chain combines TRBV28 with TRBJ1-5, with a tentative D call TRBD1 (5 bases). V was cut by 11 bases and J by 4 bases, with 12 bases left in between. Germline V gene data show CDR1 as MDHEN and CDR2 as SYDVKM. The CDR3 has 12 amino acids. CDR3 sequence reads: CASRGTNQPQHF. In nucleotides, the CDR3 is TGTGCCTCCCGGGGGACGAATCAGCCCCAGCATTTT.

The chain joins TRBV9 to TRBJ2-5; 9 bases align to TRBD1. The CDR3 is made up of 15 amino acids. Germline CDR1 SGDLS, CDR2 YYNGEE. V lost 7 bases and J lost 3; bases outside the gene matches: 10. CDR3 sequence (DNA): TGTGCCAGCCTGGACCGGGACAGGGAGGAAGAGACCCAGTACTTC. It encodes CASLDRDREEETQYF.

This clone turned up a few times. V is TRBV19 and J is TRBJ2-7; TRBD2 matches 7 bases. The CDR3 contains 20 residues. The trim removed 0 bases at V and 7 bases at J, leaving 24 bases unmatched. Germline-derived CDR1 and CDR2 are LNHDA and SQIVND (reference sequence). CDR3 in DNA: TGTGCCAGTAGTATAGATCCGGCTAGCGGTTTCCCTCGATCGTTTGTGGAGCAGTACTTC. Translating gives CASSIDPASGFPRSFVEQYF.

The chain recombines TRBV28 with TRBJ2-1; 7 bases align to TRBD2. The junction had 8 bases not matched to a gene; V was cut back by 6 bases and J by 0 bases. The CDR3 is 16 residues long. Looked up from germline, CDR1 is MDHEN and CDR2 is SYDVKM. In DNA form, the CDR3 reads TGTGCCAGCAGGTCTAGCGGCTCTACCTCCTACAATGAGCAGTTCTTC. Translation gives CASRSSGSTSYNEQFF.

This clone was recorded a few times. This rearrangement joins TRBV25-1 to TRBJ2-2, with no clear D. V shed 1 base and J shed 5 bases, with 2 bases lying between them. Germline V lookup: CDR1 MGHDK, CDR2 SYGVNS. The CDR3 sequence is 12 residues long. The CDR3 coding sequence is TGTGCCAGCAGTGAATTAACCGGGGAGCTGTTTTTT. Protein sequence: CASSELTGELFF.

The rearrangement joins TRBV29-1 to TRBJ2-2; D is undetermined. The germline gives CDR1 SQVTM, CDR2 ANQGSEA. V lost 5 bases and J lost 1, with 11 bases in between. The CDR3 loop spans 14 amino acids. The CDR3 DNA sequence: TGCAGCGTTCTTGGGCGACAGAACACCGGGGAGCTGTTTTTT. It is translated as CSVLGRQNTGELFF.

The V call is TRBV5-1, the J call TRBJ1-3; the D gene is possibly TRBD1 (5 bases). Germline CDR1 SGHRS, CDR2 YFSETQ. The V end lost 8 bases, the J end lost 4 bases, and 16 bases lay between the germline ends. This CDR3 spans 14 amino acids. The CDR3 region is CASSPGLEGNTIYF. For the CDR3, the DNA is TGCGCCAGTTCGCCAGGGCTCGAAGGAAACACCATATATTTT.

The CDR3 loop is CASSLGRGFNGYTF. The CDR3 nucleotides are TGTGCCAGCAGCTTAGGCAGGGGCTTCAATGGCTACACCTTC. V is TRBV7-9 and J is TRBJ1-2, with D perhaps TRBD1 (6 bases). The CDR3 runs 14 residues. The V gene's germline CDR1 is SEHNR and CDR2 FQNEAQ (reference sequence). V dropped 1 base and J dropped 6 bases, with 12 bases sitting between them.

This rearrangement joins TRBV15 to TRBJ2-3; D call uncertain. The CDR3 totals 12 residues. The V and J ends lost 3 bases and 6 bases respectively, with 7 bases between them. Germline lookup yields CDR1 LNHNV and CDR2 YYDKDF (reference sequence). This CDR3 reads CATSRPGDTQYF. CDR3 bases: TGTGCCACCAGCAGGCCCGGGGATACGCAGTATTTT.

This clone was seen a handful of times. The V call is TRBV4-3, the J call TRBJ2-7; the match to TRBD2 covers 11 bases. The CDR3 runs to 15 residues. CDR1 is LGHNA, CDR2 YSLEER, per germline. The V and J ends lost 1 base and 2 bases, in that order; junction bases with no gene match: 1. The CDR3 loop is CASSQVLAGAYEQYF. In DNA, the CDR3 is TGCGCCAGCAGCCAAGTACTAGCGGGAGCCTACGAGCAGTACTTC.

This chain uses TRBV27 with TRBJ2-1, with 9 bases aligning to TRBD2. CDR1 is MNHEY and CDR2 is SMNVEV in the germline V gene (reference sequence). There are 16 residues in the CDR3. After removal of 1 base from V and 10 bases from J, the junction contained 11 bases not matched to a gene. DNA for the CDR3: TGTGCCAGCAGTTTATTGAGCCCTAGCGGGATGTACGAGCAGTTCTTC. Translated: CASSLLSPSGMYEQFF.